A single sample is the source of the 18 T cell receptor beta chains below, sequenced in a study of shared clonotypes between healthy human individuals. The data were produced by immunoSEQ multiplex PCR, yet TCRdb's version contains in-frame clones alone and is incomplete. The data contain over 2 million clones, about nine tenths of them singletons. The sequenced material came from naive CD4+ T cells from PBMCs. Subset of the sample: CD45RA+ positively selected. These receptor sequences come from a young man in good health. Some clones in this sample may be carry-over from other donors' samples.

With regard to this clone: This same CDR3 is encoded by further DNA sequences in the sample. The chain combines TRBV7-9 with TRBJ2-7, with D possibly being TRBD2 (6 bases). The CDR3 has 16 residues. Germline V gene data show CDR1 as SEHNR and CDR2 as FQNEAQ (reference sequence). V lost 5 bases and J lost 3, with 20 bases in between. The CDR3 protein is CASSPTGGVGYYEQYF. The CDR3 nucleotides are TGTGCCAGCAGCCCCACGGGCGGGGTGGGGTACTACGAGCAGTACTTC.

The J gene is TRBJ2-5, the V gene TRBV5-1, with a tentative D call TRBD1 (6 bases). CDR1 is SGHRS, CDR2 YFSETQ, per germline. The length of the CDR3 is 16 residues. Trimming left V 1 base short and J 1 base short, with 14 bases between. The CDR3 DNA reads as TGCGCCAGCAGCTTGACGGTCCAGGGGCTCCAAGAGACCCAGTACTTC. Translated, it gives CASSLTVQGLQETQYF.

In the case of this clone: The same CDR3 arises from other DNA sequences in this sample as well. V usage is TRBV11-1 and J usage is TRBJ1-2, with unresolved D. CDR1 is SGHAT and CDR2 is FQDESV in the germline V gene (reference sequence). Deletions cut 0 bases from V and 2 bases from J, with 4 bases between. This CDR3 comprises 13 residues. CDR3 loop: CASSLAGNYGYTF. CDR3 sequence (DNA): TGTGCCAGCAGCTTAGCGGGCAACTATGGCTACACCTTC. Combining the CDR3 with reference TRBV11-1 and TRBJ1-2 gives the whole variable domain EAEVAQSPRYKITEKSQAVAFWCDPISGHATLYWYRQILGQGPELLVQFQDESVVDDSQLPKDRFSAERLKGVDSTLKIQPAELGDSAMYLCASSLAGNYGYTFGSGTRLTVV.

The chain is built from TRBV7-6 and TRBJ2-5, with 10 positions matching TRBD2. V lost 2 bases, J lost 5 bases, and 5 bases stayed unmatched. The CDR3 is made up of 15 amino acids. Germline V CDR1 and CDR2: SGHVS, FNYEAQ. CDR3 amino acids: CASSLQREGLETQYF. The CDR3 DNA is TGTGCCAGCAGCTTACAGCGGGAGGGCCTGGAGACCCAGTACTTC.

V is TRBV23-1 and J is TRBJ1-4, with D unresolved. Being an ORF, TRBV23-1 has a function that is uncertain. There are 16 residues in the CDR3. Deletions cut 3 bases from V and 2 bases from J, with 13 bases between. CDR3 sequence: CASSHQVQVTNEKLFF. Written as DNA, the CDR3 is TGCGCCAGCAGTCATCAGGTTCAGGTGACTAATGAAAAACTGTTTTTT.

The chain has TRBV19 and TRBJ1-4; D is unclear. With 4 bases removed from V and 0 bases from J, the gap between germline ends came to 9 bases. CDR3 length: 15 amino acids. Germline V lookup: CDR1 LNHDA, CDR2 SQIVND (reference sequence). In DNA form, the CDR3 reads TGTGCCAGTAGTAGGTCCGAAGCAACTAATGAAAAACTGTTTTTT. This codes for CASSRSEATNEKLFF.

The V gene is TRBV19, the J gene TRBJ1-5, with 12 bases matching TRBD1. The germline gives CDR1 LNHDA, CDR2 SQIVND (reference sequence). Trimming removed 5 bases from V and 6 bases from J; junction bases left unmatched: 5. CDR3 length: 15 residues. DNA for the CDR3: TGTGCCAGTAGTTACGGGACAGGGGGCAGTCAGCCCCAGCATTTT. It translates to CASSYGTGGSQPQHF.

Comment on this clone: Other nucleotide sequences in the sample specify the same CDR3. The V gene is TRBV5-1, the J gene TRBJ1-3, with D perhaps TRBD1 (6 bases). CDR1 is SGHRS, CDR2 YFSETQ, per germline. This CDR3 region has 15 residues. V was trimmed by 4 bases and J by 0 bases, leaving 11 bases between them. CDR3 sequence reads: CASSVDSSSGNTIYF. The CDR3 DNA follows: TGCGCCAGCAGCGTGGACAGTTCCTCTGGAAACACCATATATTTT.

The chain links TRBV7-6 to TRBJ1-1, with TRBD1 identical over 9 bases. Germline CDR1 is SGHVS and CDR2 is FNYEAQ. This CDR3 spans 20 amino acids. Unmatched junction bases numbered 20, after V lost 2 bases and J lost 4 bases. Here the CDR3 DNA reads TGTGCCAGCAGCTTAAGGATCGGGACAGGGTTTCTACTGTCGAGCACTGAAGCTTTCTTT. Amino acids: CASSLRIGTGFLLSSTEAFF.

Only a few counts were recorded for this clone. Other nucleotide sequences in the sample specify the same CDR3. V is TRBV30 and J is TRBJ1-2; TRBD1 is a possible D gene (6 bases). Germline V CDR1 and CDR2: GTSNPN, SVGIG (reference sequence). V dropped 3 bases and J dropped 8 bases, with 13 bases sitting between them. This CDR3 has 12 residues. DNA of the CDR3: TGTGCCTGGAGCCGAACAGGGTACGGCTACACCTTC. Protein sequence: CAWSRTGYGYTF.

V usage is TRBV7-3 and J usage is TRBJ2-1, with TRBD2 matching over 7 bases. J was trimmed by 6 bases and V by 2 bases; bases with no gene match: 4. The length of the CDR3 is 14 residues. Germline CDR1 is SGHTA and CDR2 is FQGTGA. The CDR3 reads CASSLLPSGNEQFF. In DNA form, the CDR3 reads TGTGCCAGCAGCTTACTTCCTAGCGGCAATGAGCAGTTCTTC.

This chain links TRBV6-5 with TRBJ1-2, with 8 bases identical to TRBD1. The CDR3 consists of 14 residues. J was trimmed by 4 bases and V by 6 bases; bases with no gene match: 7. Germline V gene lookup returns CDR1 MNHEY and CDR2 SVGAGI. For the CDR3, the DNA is TGTGCCAGCAGCACAGGGGGACGATTCTATGGCTACACCTTC. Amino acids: CASSTGGRFYGYTF.

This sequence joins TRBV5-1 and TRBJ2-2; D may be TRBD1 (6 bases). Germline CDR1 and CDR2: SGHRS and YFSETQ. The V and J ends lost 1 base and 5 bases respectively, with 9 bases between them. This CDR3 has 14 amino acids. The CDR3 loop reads CASSLPGVTGELFF. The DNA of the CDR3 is TGCGCCAGCAGCTTGCCAGGGGTGACCGGGGAGCTGTTTTTT.

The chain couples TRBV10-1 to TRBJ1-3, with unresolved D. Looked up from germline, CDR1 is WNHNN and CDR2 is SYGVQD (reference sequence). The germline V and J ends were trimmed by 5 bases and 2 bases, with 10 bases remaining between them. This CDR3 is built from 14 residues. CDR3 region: CASSRGVAGNTIYF. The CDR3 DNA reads TGCGCCAGCAGTCGGGGAGTCGCTGGAAACACCATATATTTT.

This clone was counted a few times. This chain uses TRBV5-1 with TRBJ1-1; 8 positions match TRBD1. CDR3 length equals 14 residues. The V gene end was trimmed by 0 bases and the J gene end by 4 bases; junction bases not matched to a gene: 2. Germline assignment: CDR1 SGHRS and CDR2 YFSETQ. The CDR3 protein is CASSLEQGGTEAFF. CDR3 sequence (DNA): TGCGCCAGCAGCTTGGAACAGGGGGGCACTGAAGCTTTCTTT.

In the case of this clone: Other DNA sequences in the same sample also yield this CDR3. CDR3 in amino acids: CASSLAGQFTEAFF. CDR3 bases: TGCGCCAGCAGCTTGGCAGGCCAGTTCACTGAAGCTTTCTTT. V usage is TRBV5-1 and J usage is TRBJ1-1; no clear D. The germline V and J ends were trimmed by 0 bases and 4 bases, with 10 bases remaining between them. CDR1 is SGHRS and CDR2 is YFSETQ in the germline V gene. This CDR3 has 14 residues.

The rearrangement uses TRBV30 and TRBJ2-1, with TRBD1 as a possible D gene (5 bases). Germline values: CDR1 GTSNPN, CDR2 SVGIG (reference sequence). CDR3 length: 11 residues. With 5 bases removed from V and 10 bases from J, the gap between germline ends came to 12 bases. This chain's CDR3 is CAWRQIQEQFF. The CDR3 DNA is TGTGCCTGGCGACAGATCCAAGAGCAGTTCTTC.

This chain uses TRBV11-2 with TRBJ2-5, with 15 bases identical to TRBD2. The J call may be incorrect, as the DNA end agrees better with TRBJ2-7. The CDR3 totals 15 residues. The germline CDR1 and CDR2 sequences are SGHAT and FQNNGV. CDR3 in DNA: TGTGCCAGCAGAGGACTAGCGGGAGGGCCTATCGAGCAGTACTTC. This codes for CASRGLAGGPIEQYF.